This T cell receptor (beta chain) originates from a study of Graves' ophthalmopathy and Graves' hyperthyroidism. Whole-study results and caveats: It was with approximately 70% sensitivity and approximately 72% specificity that the model predicted ophthalmopathy progression.

With 0 bases removed from V and 2 bases from J, the gap between germline ends came to 13 bases. CDR1 and CDR2 (germline): SGHTA, FQGNSA. The CDR3 runs to 16 residues. Physicians reached a diagnosis by relying on clinical symptoms, serum thyroxine, TRAb, thyroid ultrasound and orbital computed tomography. As for this clonotype: The antigen is not known.

For repertoire sequencing, the TCR beta CDR3 regions were amplified from RNA transcripts. Second-round multiplex PCR followed a first-round RT-PCR using HTBI primers. TCRdb processed the multiplex PCR reads anew with MiXCR; each CDR3 protein has one entry. The sample shows about 740,000 distinct CDR3 sequences, around 40% of them seen only once. The J gene is TRBJ2-5, the V gene TRBV7-2; D uncertain. This clonotype was obtained from an adult man with Graves' ophthalmopathy. Sequenced: peripheral blood. The CDR3 DNA follows: TGTGCCAGCAGCTTAGCTCTCCGTGTCCGGCAAGAGACCCAGTACTTC. Its translation is CASSLALRVRQETQYF.